These 9 T cell receptor beta chains were all obtained from the same sample, sequenced in a study of spatial heterogeneity in lung cancer (dated by TCRdb to 2018 to 2020). Library preparation used 5' RACE. Sequenced using a NextSeq 500. TCRdb trimmed public reads at Q25 via fastp, called clones via MiXCR and kept in-frame beta chains. Each CDR3 protein gets just one entry, which takes the most common genes and DNA from the rows behind it. The sample table records some 10,000 distinct CDR3 sequences; 15% to 20% of these occur just once. Approximately 50% of the sample goes to the ten largest clones. The time point label corresponds to: sample taken at primary tumor resection. For TCR sequencing, whole RNA was extracted from tumor and nontumor lung tissue, or from cryopreserved PBMC samples, and no cell sorting was done. The sample was PBMCs, taken at surgery. These receptors were taken from a male donor with early-stage non-small cell lung cancer.

The chain recombines TRBV5-1 with TRBJ1-2; weak D call: TRBD1 (6 bases). CDR1 is SGHRS, CDR2 YFSETQ, per germline. V lost 2 bases to trimming and J lost 5 bases, with 13 bases between them. The CDR3 consists of 14 residues. As DNA, the CDR3 is TGCGCCAGCAGCTTTTCCGGGGGCTCGTATGGCTACACCTTC. It yields the protein CASSFSGGSYGYTF.

The chain joins TRBV12-3 or TRBV12-4 to TRBJ1-5; possible D gene TRBD1, 6 bases. Trimming took off 4 bases at V and 7 bases at J, with 23 bases between the two ends. The length of the CDR3 is 17 residues. In nucleotides, the CDR3 is TGTGCCAGCAGTTCCCGACTTTATGGGGGGGCACAGCAGCCCCAGCATTTT. It specifies CASSSRLYGGAQQPQHF.

In this sample, this clonotype turned up many times. The V call is TRBV5-1, the J call TRBJ2-3; 8 nucleotides agree with TRBD2. Germline trimming cut 4 bases from V and 10 bases from J; bases unmatched to any gene: 11. In germline, CDR1 is SGHRS, CDR2 YFSETQ. The length of the CDR3 is 14 residues. The CDR3 DNA reads as TGCGCCAGCAGCACGGGACTAGGGGGAGAAGCGCAGTATTTT. Translated, it gives CASSTGLGGEAQYF.

This clonotype was detected a few times. The chain has TRBV4-1 and TRBJ1-1, with D tentatively TRBD1 (6 bases). This CDR3 region has 16 residues. Trimming cost V 0 bases and J 1 base, with 12 bases left between them. The germline V gene encodes CDR1 MGHRA and CDR2 YSYEKL. CDR3 residues: CASSQDWEGGNTEAFF. The CDR3 DNA reads as TGCGCCAGCAGCCAAGATTGGGAGGGGGGGAACACTGAAGCTTTCTTT.

In this sample, this clonotype turned up a few times. V is TRBV7-8 and J is TRBJ2-5; 11 nucleotides align to TRBD2. The CDR3 consists of 16 residues. Germline CDR1 is SGHVS and CDR2 is FQNEAQ. V trimming: 3 bases; J trimming: 5 bases; junction bases outside the gene matches: 8. The CDR3: CASSFLAGGRGETQYF. DNA of the CDR3: TGTGCCAGCAGCTTCTTAGCGGGAGGGCGAGGGGAGACCCAGTACTTC.

This clonotype was counted only a few times. The V gene is TRBV7-2, the J gene TRBJ2-7; 7 bases map to TRBD2. The germline V gene has CDR1 SGHTA and CDR2 FQGNSA. V dropped 4 bases and J dropped 2; count of bases not matched to a gene: 11. There are 16 residues in the CDR3. The CDR3 DNA is TGTGCCAGCAGCTCCCTCCCGGGGGGAGATACCTACGAGCAGTACTTC. It encodes CASSSLPGGDTYEQYF.

This clonotype was picked up many times. This chain uses TRBV18 with TRBJ2-1, with D possibly being TRBD1 or TRBD2 (5 bases each). V lost 2 bases and J 8 bases, leaving 10 bases between the germline ends. The CDR3 sequence is 13 residues long. Germline assignment: CDR1 KGHSH and CDR2 LQKENI. The CDR3 loop reads CASSPWDRDEQFF. CDR3 nucleotide sequence: TGTGCCAGCTCACCATGGGACCGAGATGAGCAGTTCTTC.

Ten or more counts support this clonotype. The gene calls are TRBV2 and TRBJ2-1; D possibly corresponds to TRBD2 (6 bases). This CDR3 region has 14 residues. Between the trimmed V and J ends, which lost 8 bases and 4 bases, there was a span of 15 bases. Germline V gives CDR1 SNHLY, CDR2 FYNNEI. CDR3 nucleotides: TGTGCCAGCCGGGCCGGGACTCAGTACAATGAGCAGTTCTTC. Translating gives CASRAGTQYNEQFF.

V is TRBV3-1 and J is TRBJ2-3, with 8 bases identical to TRBD2. The CDR3 has 16 amino acids. V gave up 1 base and J gave up 5 bases; unmatched junction bases: 8. Looked up from germline, CDR1 is LGHDT and CDR2 is YNNKEL (reference sequence). This CDR3 reads CASSQAGGPMKDTQYF. DNA for the CDR3: TGTGCCAGCAGCCAAGCGGGAGGGCCGATGAAAGATACGCAGTATTTT.